A selection of T cell receptor beta chains follows, all from one sample in a study of radiation and T cells in renal cell carcinoma. The assay was immunoSEQ multiplex PCR, and TCRdb's table has in-frame clones only and misses some. This table has tens of thousands of clones, over 75% appearing once. This specimen consisted of blood, obtained from a patient whose treatment included radiotherapy and nephrectomy. Receptor source: a man in his 60s with renal cell carcinoma. Each CDR3 is given with its conserved first and last residue. The D gene is left open where the match is weak. Expanded clones get a size class; other rows say once, few or many, or leave the size out.

j_gene: TRBJ1-1; d_gene: TRBD1; abundance: -; v_gene: TRBV5-4; CDR3aa: CASSSRQGANTEAFF; CDR3nt: TGTGCCAGCAGCTCCCGACAGGGAGCGAACACTGAAGCTTTCTTT
j_gene: TRBJ2-2; d_gene: -; abundance: few; v_gene: TRBV6-5; CDR3aa: CASSYVGVTNTGELFF; CDR3nt: TGTGCCAGCAGTTATGTGGGGGTAACGAACACCGGGGAGCTGTTTTTT
j_gene: TRBJ2-6; d_gene: -; abundance: once; v_gene: TRBV4-2; CDR3aa: CASSRVSGPDPGANVLTF; CDR3nt: TGTGCCAGCAGCCGGGTAAGCGGACCCGATCCTGGGGCCAACGTCCTGACTTTC
j_gene: TRBJ1-2; d_gene: TRBD1; abundance: -; v_gene: TRBV30; CDR3aa: CAWGDSADGYTF; CDR3nt: TGTGCCTGGGGGGACAGTGCGGATGGCTACACCTTC
j_gene: TRBJ1-2; d_gene: -; abundance: -; v_gene: TRBV30; CDR3aa: CAWSYEGGGYTF; CDR3nt: TGTGCCTGGTCCTACGAGGGGGGTGGCTACACCTTC
j_gene: TRBJ1-2; d_gene: -; abundance: -; v_gene: TRBV21-1; CDR3aa: CAIDRGNGYGYTF; CDR3nt: TGTGCCATCGACAGGGGGAACGGCTATGGCTACACCTTC
j_gene: TRBJ1-5; d_gene: -; abundance: -; v_gene: TRBV6-8; CDR3aa: CASRTFAGQRNQPQHF; CDR3nt: TGTGCCAGCAGAACTTTCGCGGGGCAGCGGAATCAGCCCCAGCATTTT
j_gene: TRBJ2-1; d_gene: -; abundance: few; v_gene: TRBV6-5; CDR3aa: CASSIRVRGAVEQFF; CDR3nt: TGTGCCAGCAGTATTCGGGTCCGGGGGGCGGTTGAGCAGTTCTTC
j_gene: TRBJ2-5; d_gene: -; abundance: -; v_gene: TRBV20-1; CDR3aa: CSARRQETQYF; CDR3nt: TGCAGTGCTAGACGACAAGAGACCCAGTACTTC
j_gene: TRBJ2-5; d_gene: TRBD1; abundance: -; v_gene: TRBV7-9; CDR3aa: CASSLNRGREETQYF; CDR3nt: TGTGCCAGCAGCTTAAACAGGGGGCGCGAAGAGACCCAGTACTTC
j_gene: TRBJ2-5; d_gene: TRBD2; abundance: -; v_gene: TRBV28; CDR3aa: CASSSGRDGETQYF; CDR3nt: TGTGCCAGCAGTAGCGGGAGGGACGGGGAGACCCAGTACTTC
j_gene: TRBJ1-6; d_gene: TRBD1; abundance: -; v_gene: TRBV11-2; CDR3aa: CASSKGQGNVNSPLHF; CDR3nt: TGTGCCAGCAGTAAAGGACAGGGGAATGTTAATTCACCCCTCCACTTT
j_gene: TRBJ2-1; d_gene: TRBD2; abundance: -; v_gene: TRBV7-6; CDR3aa: CASSLEIAGGPAEQFF; CDR3nt: TGTGCCAGCAGCTTAGAGATAGCGGGAGGGCCGGCTGAGCAGTTCTTC
j_gene: TRBJ1-3; d_gene: -; abundance: once; v_gene: TRBV5-1; CDR3aa: CASSSTSLVSGNTIYF; CDR3nt: TGCGCCAGCAGCTCAACTTCACTGGTCTCTGGAAACACCATATATTTT
j_gene: TRBJ2-7; d_gene: TRBD2; abundance: once; v_gene: TRBV30; CDR3aa: CAWSPPGASGSYEQYF; CDR3nt: TGTGCCTGGAGCCCCCCTGGAGCTAGCGGGAGCTACGAGCAGTACTTC
j_gene: TRBJ2-5; d_gene: -; abundance: once; v_gene: TRBV6-5; CDR3aa: CASSLGFHQETQYF; CDR3nt: TGTGCCAGCAGCTTAGGGTTCCACCAAGAGACCCAGTACTTC
j_gene: TRBJ2-2; d_gene: -; abundance: -; v_gene: TRBV29-1; CDR3aa: CSVLQDTGELFF; CDR3nt: TGCAGCGTTTTACAGGACACCGGGGAGCTGTTTTTT
j_gene: TRBJ2-3; d_gene: TRBD1; abundance: -; v_gene: TRBV4-3; CDR3aa: CASSQDTGGPDTQYF; CDR3nt: TGCGCCAGCAGCCAAGATACAGGGGGCCCAGATACGCAGTATTTT
j_gene: TRBJ2-6; d_gene: -; abundance: -; v_gene: TRBV27; CDR3aa: CASSLKGQSGANVLTF; CDR3nt: TGTGCCAGCAGTTTAAAAGGCCAGTCTGGGGCCAACGTCCTGACTTTC
j_gene: TRBJ2-1; d_gene: -; abundance: -; v_gene: TRBV6-5; CDR3aa: CASSYLPDDSQNEQFF; CDR3nt: TGTGCCAGCAGTTACCTACCGGACGACTCCCAAAATGAGCAGTTCTTC
j_gene: TRBJ1-2; d_gene: -; abundance: -; v_gene: TRBV30; CDR3aa: CAWSLIPNNRYGYTF; CDR3nt: TGTGCCTGGAGTTTGATCCCCAACAACCGTTATGGCTACACCTTC
j_gene: TRBJ2-3; d_gene: TRBD2; abundance: -; v_gene: TRBV5-1; CDR3aa: CASSLTGRAASDTQYF; CDR3nt: TGCGCCAGCAGCTTGACCGGGAGGGCTGCGTCAGATACGCAGTATTTT
j_gene: TRBJ2-7; d_gene: -; abundance: -; v_gene: TRBV5-4; CDR3aa: CASSLDYRSGDEQYF; CDR3nt: TGTGCCAGCAGCTTGGATTACAGGTCGGGCGACGAGCAGTACTTC
j_gene: TRBJ2-7; d_gene: -; abundance: -; v_gene: TRBV2; CDR3aa: CACWRATGEQYF; CDR3nt: TGTGCCTGCTGGCGAGCCACCGGCGAGCAGTACTTC
j_gene: TRBJ2-2; d_gene: TRBD1; abundance: -; v_gene: TRBV7-6; CDR3aa: CASSLGGTGNTGELFF; CDR3nt: TGTGCCAGCAGCTTAGGAGGGACAGGGAACACCGGGGAGCTGTTTTTT
j_gene: TRBJ1-1; d_gene: -; abundance: few; v_gene: TRBV7-3; CDR3aa: CASSLTGNTEAFF; CDR3nt: TGTGCCAGCAGCTTAACAGGAAACACTGAAGCTTTCTTT
j_gene: TRBJ2-7; d_gene: TRBD2; abundance: -; v_gene: TRBV29-1; CDR3aa: CSVEDPQREGYEQYF; CDR3nt: TGCAGCGTTGAAGATCCCCAGCGGGAGGGCTACGAGCAGTACTTC
j_gene: TRBJ2-1; d_gene: -; abundance: once; v_gene: TRBV5-4; CDR3aa: CASSLAKTGSYNEQFF; CDR3nt: TGTGCCAGCAGCTTGGCCAAGACAGGCTCCTACAATGAGCAGTTCTTC
j_gene: TRBJ1-3; d_gene: TRBD1; abundance: -; v_gene: TRBV2; CDR3aa: CASSAAGGSGNTIYF; CDR3nt: TGTGCCAGCAGTGCGGCAGGGGGCTCTGGAAACACCATATATTTT
j_gene: TRBJ2-3; d_gene: TRBD1; abundance: -; v_gene: TRBV6-5; CDR3aa: CASSLHRGLSTDTQYF; CDR3nt: TGTGCCAGCAGTTTACACAGGGGGCTGAGCACAGATACGCAGTATTTT
j_gene: TRBJ2-1; d_gene: -; abundance: -; v_gene: TRBV18; CDR3aa: CASSPLGFTRTYNEQFF; CDR3nt: TGTGCCAGCTCACCTCTAGGGTTTACCAGGACCTACAATGAGCAGTTCTTC
j_gene: TRBJ2-3; d_gene: -; abundance: -; v_gene: TRBV9; CDR3aa: CASSPTGAGTQYF; CDR3nt: TGTGCCAGCAGCCCGACTGGGGCCGGGACGCAGTATTTT